This T cell receptor beta chain was observed in a study of cytomegalovirus exposure and HLA in healthy donors. About the study: The roughly 100 million unique TCR beta sequences, from some 170 million T cells, were found by an earlier analysis.

Study-level findings and limits: Cytomegalovirus association was listed for about 150 TCR beta chains. Researchers reportedly found TCR beta sequences accurately predicted most subjects' HLA-A and HLA-B alleles.

Both 60 Vbeta primers and 13 Jbeta primers went into the PCR. Measured with immunoSEQ multiplex PCR; TCRdb has only the in-frame clones, and not every one. In the table there are fewer than 200,000 clones, 75% to 85% of which are singletons. The V and J ends lost 2 bases and 0 bases, in that order; junction bases with no gene match: 5. The CDR3 loop spans 18 amino acids. CDR1 is KGHSH and CDR2 is LQKENI in the germline V gene. In the case of this clone: The antigen is undetermined.

The V call is TRBV18, the J call TRBJ2-1; 12 bases match TRBD2. The TCR originated in a woman between 18 and 29 years old in good health and CMV-seronegative. Source material: PBMCs. DNA for the CDR3: TGTGCCAGCTCACCATCTAGCGGGGGGGCCGGCTCCTACAATGAGCAGTTCTTC. This encodes CASSPSSGGAGSYNEQFF.